This TCR beta chain came from a study of CD8+ T cells in alopecia areata. Study-level points and caveats: Besides other cells, scalp samples also yield sequences of resident alphabeta T cells from normal skin. Compared with normal scalp, lesional scalp had higher clonality and more expanded CD8+ clones.

Germline CDR1 reads SQVTM; CDR2 reads ANQGSEA. The CDR3 runs to 14 residues. The V and J ends lost 6 bases and 4 bases, in that order; junction bases with no gene match: 11. RNA extraction and reverse transcription yielded cDNA as sequencing template. The assay was immunoSEQ multiplex PCR, and TCRdb's table has in-frame clones only and misses some. The repertoire includes about 120,000 clones, around 61% of them detected once, and roughly 2.8% sits in the top ten. Details on this clone: Antigen: not known.

The clonotype comes from a human donor in good health. The chain joins TRBV29-1 to TRBJ1-1; 7 bases match TRBD1. Material: CD4+ T cells sorted from blood. The CDR3 DNA is TGCAGCGTCCACCCACGACAGGGTTCCACTGAAGCTTTCTTT. Protein product: CSVHPRQGSTEAFF. Combining the CDR3 with reference TRBV29-1 and TRBJ1-1 gives the whole variable domain SAVISQKPSRDICQRGTSLTIQCQVDSQVTMMFWYRQQPGQSLTLIATANQGSEATYESGFVIDKFPISRPNLTFSTLTVSNMSPEDSSIYLCSVHPRQGSTEAFFGQGTRLTVV.